This T cell receptor beta chain was found in a study of blood T cell repertoires in COVID-19. Study-wide context: Acute and convalescent COVID-19 specimens originated in the United States, Italy and Spain.

The germline V gene has CDR1 GTSNPN and CDR2 SVGIG (reference sequence). The CDR3 is 16 amino acids. V shed 2 bases and J 2 bases; nucleotides not matched to a gene: 7. Participants were aged about 18 to 100 years from 20 to 30 US areas. Participants were placed into cohorts based on the clinical history they reported. The table came from immunoSEQ multiplex PCR; TCRdb's copy has only in-frame clones and leaves some out. The table includes around 310,000 clones, over 85% detected once. This chain connects TRBV30 to TRBJ1-4; 8 bases are shared with TRBD1. Sequencing was done on a sample of PBMCs or T cells enriched from blood (not recorded which). This receptor was identified in a woman aged 25-40 years who had recovered from COVID-19. CDR3 sequence: CAWSSGGALTNEKLFF. The CDR3 nucleotides are TGTGCCTGGAGTTCAGGGGGCGCCCTCACTAATGAAAAACTGTTTTTT.